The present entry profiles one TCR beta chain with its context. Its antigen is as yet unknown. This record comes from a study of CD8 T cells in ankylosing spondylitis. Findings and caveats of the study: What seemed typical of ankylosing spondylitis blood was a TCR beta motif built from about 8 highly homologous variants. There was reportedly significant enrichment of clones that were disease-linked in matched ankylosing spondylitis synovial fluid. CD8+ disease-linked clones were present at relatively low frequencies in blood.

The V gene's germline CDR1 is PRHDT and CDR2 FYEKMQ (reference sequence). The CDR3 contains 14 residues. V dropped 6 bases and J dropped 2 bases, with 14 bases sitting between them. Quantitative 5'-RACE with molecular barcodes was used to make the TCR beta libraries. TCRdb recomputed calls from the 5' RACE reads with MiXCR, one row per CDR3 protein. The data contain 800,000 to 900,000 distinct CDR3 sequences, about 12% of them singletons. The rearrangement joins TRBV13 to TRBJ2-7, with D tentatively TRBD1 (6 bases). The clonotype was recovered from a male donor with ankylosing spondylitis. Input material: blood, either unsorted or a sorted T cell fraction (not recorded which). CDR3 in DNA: TGTGCCAGCAGTGGTCAGGGGCGAACCTACGAGCAGTACTTC. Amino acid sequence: CASSGQGRTYEQYF.